The 9 T cell receptor beta chains presented below share a single source sample, sequenced in a study of OX40 agonist ivuxolimab in advanced cancers. Sequenced by immunoSEQ multiplex PCR; TCRdb stores in-frame clones only, minus some. The sample holds about 75,000 clones; over 85% are singletons and the top ten take around 0.39%. The sample consisted of CD4+ or CD8+ T cells sorted from blood, taken in a trial of the OX40 agonist ivuxolimab. These receptors originate from an adult with an advanced solid tumor such as melanoma, head and neck, liver or kidney cancer.

The V gene is TRBV7-2, the J gene TRBJ2-5; TRBD1 is a possible D gene (5 bases). Germline lookup yields CDR1 SGHTA and CDR2 FQGNSA. Trimming removed 6 bases from V and 1 base from J, with 15 bases in between. The CDR3 sequence is 15 residues long. The CDR3 DNA sequence: TGTGCCAGCAGTTTGGGGCCCCTTTCCCAAGAGACCCAGTACTTC. Protein: CASSLGPLSQETQYF.

The chain's CDR3 is CSVEDPNIGKLFF. CDR3 in DNA: TGCAGCGTTGAAGATCCAAACATCGGGAAACTGTTTTTT. V gene TRBV29-1 combines with J gene TRBJ1-4; D is unresolved. CDR3 length: 13 amino acids. Looked up from germline, CDR1 is SQVTM and CDR2 is ANQGSEA. V lost 0 bases to trimming and J lost 11 bases, with 13 bases between them.

This chain joins TRBV2 and TRBJ2-3; D possibly corresponds to TRBD2 (7 bases). There are 13 residues in the CDR3. Germline V lookup: CDR1 SNHLY, CDR2 FYNNEI. Trimming removed 10 bases at V and 2 bases at J, with 13 bases between. The CDR3 sequence: CATQRDNTDTQYF. CDR3 in DNA: TGTGCCACCCAGCGGGACAACACAGATACGCAGTATTTT.

The chain couples TRBV6-1 to TRBJ2-5; tentative D call: TRBD1 (6 bases). The V gene lost 8 bases and the J gene lost 1 base, with 14 bases spanning the gap. Germline V gene sequence: CDR1 MNHNS, CDR2 SASEGT. This CDR3 contains 14 residues. This CDR3 is CASFPGHPQETQYF. Written as DNA, the CDR3 is TGTGCCAGCTTTCCGGGACATCCCCAAGAGACCCAGTACTTC.

The chain has TRBV11-2 and TRBJ2-1; D gene uncertain. The CDR3 runs to 14 residues. V lost 1 base and J 1 base, leaving 5 bases between the germline ends. Germline V gives CDR1 SGHAT, CDR2 FQNNGV. The CDR3 spells CASSLALSYNEQFF. CDR3 sequence (DNA): TGTGCCAGCAGCTTAGCATTGTCCTACAATGAGCAGTTCTTC.

The J gene is TRBJ1-4, the V gene TRBV15, with a possible D match to TRBD1 (6 bases). This CDR3 has 15 residues. V was clipped by 0 bases and J by 8 bases, with 13 bases between them. Germline lookup yields CDR1 LNHNV and CDR2 YYDKDF (reference sequence). The CDR3 reads CATSRDRGNGEKLFF. In DNA form, the CDR3 reads TGTGCCACCAGCAGAGACAGGGGAAACGGGGAAAAACTGTTTTTT.

The chain has TRBV9 and TRBJ2-3; maybe TRBD1 (7 bases). Germline V gene data show CDR1 as SGDLS and CDR2 as YYNGEE. The CDR3 length is 16 residues. Trimming stripped 4 bases from V and 0 bases from J, with 15 bases between. The CDR3: CASSSRGAGSTDTQYF. CDR3 sequence (DNA): TGTGCCAGCAGCTCCAGGGGGGCAGGGAGCACAGATACGCAGTATTTT.

The CDR3 region has the DNA TGTGCCAGCAGCGTACGGGATGTGAACACCGGGGAGCTGTTTTTT. Its translation is CASSVRDVNTGELFF. The chain is built from TRBV9 and TRBJ2-2, with a tentative D call TRBD2 (5 bases). V dropped 1 base and J dropped 1 base, with 8 bases sitting between them. The germline V gene has CDR1 SGDLS and CDR2 YYNGEE. This CDR3 has 15 amino acids.

V usage is TRBV5-1 and J usage is TRBJ2-5; unclear D gene. Germline assignment: CDR1 SGHRS and CDR2 YFSETQ. CDR3 length: 13 amino acids. Trimming pared 5 bases from V and 5 bases from J, leaving 13 bases between. In DNA, the CDR3 is TGCGCCAGCAGGCCCCCCCCGTTGGAGACCCAGTACTTC. This codes for CASRPPPLETQYF. The variable domain in full, with the rest retrieved from reference TRBV5-1 and TRBJ2-5, is KAGVTQTPRYLIKTRGQQVTLSCSPISGHRSVSWYQQTPGQGLQFLFEYFSETQRNKGNFPGRFSGRQFSNSRSEMNVSTLELGDSALYLCASRPPPLETQYFGPGTRLLVL.